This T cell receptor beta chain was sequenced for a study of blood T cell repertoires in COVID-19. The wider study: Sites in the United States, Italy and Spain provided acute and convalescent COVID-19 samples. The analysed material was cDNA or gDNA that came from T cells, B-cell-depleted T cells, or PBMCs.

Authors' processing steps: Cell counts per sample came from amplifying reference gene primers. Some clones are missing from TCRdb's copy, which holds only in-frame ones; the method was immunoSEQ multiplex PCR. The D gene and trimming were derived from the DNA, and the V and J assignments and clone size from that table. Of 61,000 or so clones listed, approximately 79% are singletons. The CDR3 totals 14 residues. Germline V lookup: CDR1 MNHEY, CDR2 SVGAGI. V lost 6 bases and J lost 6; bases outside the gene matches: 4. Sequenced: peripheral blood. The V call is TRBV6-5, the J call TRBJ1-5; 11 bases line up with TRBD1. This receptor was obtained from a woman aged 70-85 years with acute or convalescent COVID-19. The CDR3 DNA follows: TGTGCCAGCAGCCTGGGACAGGGGGGTCAGCCCCAGCATTTT. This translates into CASSLGQGGQPQHF.